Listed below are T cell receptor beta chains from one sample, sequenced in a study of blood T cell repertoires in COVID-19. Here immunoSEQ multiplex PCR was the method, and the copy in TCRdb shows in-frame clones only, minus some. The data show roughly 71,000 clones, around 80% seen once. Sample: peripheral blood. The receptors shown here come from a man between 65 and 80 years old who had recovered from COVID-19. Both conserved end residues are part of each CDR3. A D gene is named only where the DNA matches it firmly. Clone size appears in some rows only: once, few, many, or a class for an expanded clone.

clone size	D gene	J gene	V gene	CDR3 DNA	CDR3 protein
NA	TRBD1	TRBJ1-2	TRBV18	TGTGCCAGCTCACCGTCGGGGACAGGGGAGGCCTATGGCTACACCTTC	CASSPSGTGEAYGYTF
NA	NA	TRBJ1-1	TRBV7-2	TGTGCCAGCAGCTTCGGACTGCAGAGCGCTGAAGCTTTCTTT	CASSFGLQSAEAFF
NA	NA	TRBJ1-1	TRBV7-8	TGTGCCAGCAGCTTTTTGGGGGCCGAACGCACTGAAGCTTTCTTT	CASSFLGAERTEAFF
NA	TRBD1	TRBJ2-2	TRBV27	TGTGCCAGCATGTTAATCGGACAGGGGAACACCGGGGAGCTGTTTTTT	CASMLIGQGNTGELFF
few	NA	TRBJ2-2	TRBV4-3	TGCGCCAGCAGCCAACTACGGGGCACCGGGGAGCTGTTTTTT	CASSQLRGTGELFF
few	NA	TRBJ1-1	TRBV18	TGTGCCAGCTCACCACGAAATCGCCACGGTATGAACACTGAAGCTTTCTTT	CASSPRNRHGMNTEAFF
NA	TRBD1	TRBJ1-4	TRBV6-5	TGTGCCAGCAGTTCTACAGGGGGTCGCGATGAAAAACTGTTTTTT	CASSSTGGRDEKLFF
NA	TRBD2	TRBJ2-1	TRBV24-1	TGTGCCACCAGTGACCCGGCGGGGGGGCCTCAGGGGAATGAGCAGTTCTTC	CATSDPAGGPQGNEQFF
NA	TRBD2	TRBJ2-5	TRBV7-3	TGTGCCAGCGCCCAACAAGCGGGGGTAGGGGAGACCCAGTACTTC	CASAQQAGVGETQYF
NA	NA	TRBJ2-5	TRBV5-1	TGCGCCAGCAGCGAAGGAGAGGAGGGTACGGAGACCCAGTACTTC	CASSEGEEGTETQYF
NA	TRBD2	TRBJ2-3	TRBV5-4	TGTGCCAGCAGCTTCCCTAGCGGGGGTCCTGGGGCCACAGATACGCAGTATTTT	CASSFPSGGPGATDTQYF
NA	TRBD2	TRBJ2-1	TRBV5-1	TGCGCCAGCAGCCCGCGAGCGGGACTAGCGGGATCGGGAGGTTTGGACAATGAGCAGTTCTTC	CASSPRAGLAGSGGLDNEQFF
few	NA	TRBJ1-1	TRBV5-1	TGCGCCAGCAGCCGTCACCAGGGGAGGGGCACTGAAGCTTTCTTT	CASSRHQGRGTEAFF
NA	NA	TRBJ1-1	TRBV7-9	TGTGCCAGCAGCTTAAGTCGGTTGAACACTGAAGCTTTCTTT	CASSLSRLNTEAFF
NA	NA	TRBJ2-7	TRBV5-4	TGTGCCAGCAGCTTGGGAAGCGGAGTCCTAACCTACGAGCAGTACTTC	CASSLGSGVLTYEQYF
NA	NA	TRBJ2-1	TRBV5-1	TGCGCCAGCAGCCCGCCGGGCGGGGCCTACAATGAGCAGTTCTTC	CASSPPGGAYNEQFF
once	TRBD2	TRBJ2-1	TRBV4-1	TGCGCCAGCAGCCATACCGGGACTAGCGGATACAATGAGCAGTTCTTC	CASSHTGTSGYNEQFF
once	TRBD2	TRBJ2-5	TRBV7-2	TGTGCCAGCAGCAGGGGACTAGCGGGGGGGCGTCGAGAGACCCAGTACTTC	CASSRGLAGGRRETQYF
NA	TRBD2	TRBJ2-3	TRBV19	TGTGCCAGTAGCACTACGACTAGCGGAAGACGGGGTACGCAGTATTTT	CASSTTTSGRRGTQYF
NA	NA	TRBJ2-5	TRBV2	TGTGCCAGCATGGTGAAAGAGAACCAAGAGACCCAGTACTTC	CASMVKENQETQYF
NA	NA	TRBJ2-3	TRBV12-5	TGTGCTAGTGGTTTGGGACTCTCAGCAAGGGATACGCAGTATTTT	CASGLGLSARDTQYF
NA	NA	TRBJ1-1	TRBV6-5	TGTGCCAGCAGTTACTTGGACAGTAACACTGAAGCTTTCTTT	CASSYLDSNTEAFF
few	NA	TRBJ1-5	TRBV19	TGTGCCAGTAGTTATCTCCCGAGCCGGGGGGGCAATCAGCCCCAGCATTTT	CASSYLPSRGGNQPQHF
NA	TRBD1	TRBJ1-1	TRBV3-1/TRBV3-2	TGTGCCAGCAGCACCACAGGGGGGACTGAAGCTTTCTTT	CASSTTGGTEAFF
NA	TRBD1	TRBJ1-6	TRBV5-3	TGTGCCATCCCGGGACAGGGGTCCCCGGCACCCCTCCACTTT	CAIPGQGSPAPLHF
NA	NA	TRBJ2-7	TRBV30	TGTGCCTGGAGTCGACAGGAACCAGGCGAGCAGTACTTC	CAWSRQEPGEQYF
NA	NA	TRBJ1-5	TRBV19	TGTGCCAGTAGTATAAGGGGCAGCAATCAGCCCCAGCATTTT	CASSIRGSNQPQHF
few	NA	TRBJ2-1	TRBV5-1	TGCGCCAGCAGGGAAACGGCGAGCGGAACCCCCTACAATGAGCAGTTCTTC	CASRETASGTPYNEQFF
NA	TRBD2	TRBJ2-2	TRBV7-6	TGTGCCAGCAGCCTCCGGACTAGCGGGGCAGAGCTGTTTTTT	CASSLRTSGAELFF
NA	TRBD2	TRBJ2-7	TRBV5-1	TGCGCCAGCAGCCGCGCGGGGGAAGGGTACGAGCAGTACTTC	CASSRAGEGYEQYF
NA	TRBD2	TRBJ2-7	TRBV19	TGTGCCAGTAGGCTAGCGGGGGAAAGGGGCGAGCAGTACTTC	CASRLAGERGEQYF
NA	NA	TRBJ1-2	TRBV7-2	TGTGCCAGCAGCCAGGACAGCTACTATGGCTACACCTTC	CASSQDSYYGYTF
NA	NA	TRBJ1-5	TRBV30	TGTGCCTGCCGGGACAACCCCAATCAGCCCCAGCATTTT	CACRDNPNQPQHF
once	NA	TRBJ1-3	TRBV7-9	TGTGCCAGCAGCCAAAGCGGGAGGGACACTTTCTCTGGAAACACCATATATTTT	CASSQSGRDTFSGNTIYF
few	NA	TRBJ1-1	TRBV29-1	TGCAGCGCAACTTGGGGGGGCGGTGAAGCTTTCTTT	CSATWGGGEAFF
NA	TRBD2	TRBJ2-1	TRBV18	TGTGCCAGCTCACCGCAAAAGGGACTAGCGGAATACAATGAGCAGTTCTTC	CASSPQKGLAEYNEQFF
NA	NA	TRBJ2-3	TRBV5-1	TGCGCCAGCAGCTTGCGGGGGTCTACTAGCACAGATACGCAGTATTTT	CASSLRGSTSTDTQYF
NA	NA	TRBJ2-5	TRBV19	TGTGCCAGTAGGTCGGCGGGCACGTACCAAGAGACCCAGTACTTC	CASRSAGTYQETQYF
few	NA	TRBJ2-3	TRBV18	TGTGCCAGCTCACCACTTGGGTCACGGCGGAGCGAAAGCACAGATACGCAGTATTTT	CASSPLGSRRSESTDTQYF
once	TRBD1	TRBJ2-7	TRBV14	TGTGCCAGCAGCCAAGAAACAGGGGGTGGGTACGAGCAGTACTTC	CASSQETGGGYEQYF
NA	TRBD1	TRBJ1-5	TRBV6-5	TGTGCCAGCACCCGAACAGGGGTAGGCAATCAGCCCCAGCATTTT	CASTRTGVGNQPQHF
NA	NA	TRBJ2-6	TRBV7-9	TGTGCCAGCAGCTTTGGTTTTAGCTCTGGGGCCAACGTCCTGACTTTC	CASSFGFSSGANVLTF
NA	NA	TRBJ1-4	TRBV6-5	TGTGCCAGCAGCCCAACCAGGACGGGGGTTGAAAAACTGTTTTTT	CASSPTRTGVEKLFF
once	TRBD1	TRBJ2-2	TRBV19	TGTGCCAGTAGTAAGGGACAGGGGTCCGGGGAGCTGTTTTTT	CASSKGQGSGELFF
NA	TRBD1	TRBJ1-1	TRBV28	TGTGCCAGCAGTTCGGGACAGGGGAACACTGAAGCTTTCTTT	CASSSGQGNTEAFF
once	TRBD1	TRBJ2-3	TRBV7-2	TGTGCCAGCAGCTTATCCAGGACAGGGATTATAGATACGCAGTATTTT	CASSLSRTGIIDTQYF